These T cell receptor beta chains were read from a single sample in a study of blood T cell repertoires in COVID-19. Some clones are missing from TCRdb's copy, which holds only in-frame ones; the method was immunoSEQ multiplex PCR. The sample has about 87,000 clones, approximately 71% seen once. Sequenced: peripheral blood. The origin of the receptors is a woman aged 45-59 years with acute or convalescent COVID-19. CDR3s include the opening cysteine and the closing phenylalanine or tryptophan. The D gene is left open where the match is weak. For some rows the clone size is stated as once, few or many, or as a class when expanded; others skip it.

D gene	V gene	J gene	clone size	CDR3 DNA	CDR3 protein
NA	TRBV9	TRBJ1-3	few	TGTGCCAGCAGCACGGACTTCACGAAGGGAAACACCATATATTTT	CASSTDFTKGNTIYF
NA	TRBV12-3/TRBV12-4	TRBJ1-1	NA	TGTGCCAGCAGCGCGGGGTCAAAGCCTGAAGCTTTCTTT	CASSAGSKPEAFF
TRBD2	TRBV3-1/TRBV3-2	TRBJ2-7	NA	TGTGCCAGCAGCCAAGGGGGGGGGTACGAGCAGTACTTC	CASSQGGGYEQYF
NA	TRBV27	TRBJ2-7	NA	TGTGCCAGCAGAGGGAAGACAGGTAGCTCCTACGAGCAGTACTTC	CASRGKTGSSYEQYF
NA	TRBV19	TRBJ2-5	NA	TGTGCCACCTTACAGCAAGAGACCCAGTACTTC	CATLQQETQYF
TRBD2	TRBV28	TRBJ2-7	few	TGTGCCAGCAGTTTTTCCCTAGCGGGGCTCTCCTACGAGCAGTACTTC	CASSFSLAGLSYEQYF
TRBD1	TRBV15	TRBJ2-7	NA	TGTGCCACCAGCTCGAGGACAGGGGCCTACGAGCAGTACTTC	CATSSRTGAYEQYF
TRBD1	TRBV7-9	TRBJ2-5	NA	TGTGCCAGCAGGCCAGGGGGCCAAGAGACCCAGTACTTC	CASRPGGQETQYF
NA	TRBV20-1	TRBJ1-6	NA	TGCAGTGCTAGAGATCCCAGGGCCACCCACTTT	CSARDPRATHF
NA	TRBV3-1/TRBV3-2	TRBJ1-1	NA	TGTGCCAGCAGCCAAGGGGCACGTATTACTGAAGCTTTCTTT	CASSQGARITEAFF
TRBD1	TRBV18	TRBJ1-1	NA	TGTGCCAGCTCACTTGCAGGGGGCACTGAAGCTTTCTTT	CASSLAGGTEAFF
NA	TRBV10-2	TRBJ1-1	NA	TGCGCCAGCAGTGAGCAGGGCCTGGCCACTGAAGCTTTCTTT	CASSEQGLATEAFF
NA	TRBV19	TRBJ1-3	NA	TGTGCCAGTAGCTTGCGGGATCTACCTCTCTCTGGAAACACCATATATTTT	CASSLRDLPLSGNTIYF
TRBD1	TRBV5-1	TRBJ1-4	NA	TGCGCCAGCAGCCCGCGACAGGGACTTTCGGAAAAACTGTTTTTT	CASSPRQGLSEKLFF
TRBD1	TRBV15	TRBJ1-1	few	TGTGCCACCAGCAGAGGTAGACAGGGAAGTAGGAACACTGAAGCTTTCTTT	CATSRGRQGSRNTEAFF
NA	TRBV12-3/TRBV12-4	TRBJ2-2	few	TGTGCCAGCAGACCAAGACAGGCCGGGGAGCTGTTTTTT	CASRPRQAGELFF
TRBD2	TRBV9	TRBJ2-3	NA	TGTGCCAGCAGCTCCAGCGGGGGGGCTTCGGATACGCAGTATTTT	CASSSSGGASDTQYF
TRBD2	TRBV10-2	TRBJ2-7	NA	TGCGCCAGCAGTAGCGGGGGGGCGGCGGAGCAGTACTTC	CASSSGGAAEQYF
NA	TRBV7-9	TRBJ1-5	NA	TGTGCCAGCAGCTTAACCAGGGCCCTCTACAATCAGCCCCAGCATTTT	CASSLTRALYNQPQHF
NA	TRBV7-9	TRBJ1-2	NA	TGTGCCAGCAGCTCGCCCCAGGGGAGTGGGGCGAACTATGGCTACACCTTC	CASSSPQGSGANYGYTF
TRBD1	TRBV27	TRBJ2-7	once	TGTGCCAGCGGGGGACAGGGGATCTCCTACGAGCAGTACTTC	CASGGQGISYEQYF
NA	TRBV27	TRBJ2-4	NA	TGTGCCAGCAGTTCCGGAGGGACGGCAGCCAAAAACATTCAGTACTTC	CASSSGGTAAKNIQYF
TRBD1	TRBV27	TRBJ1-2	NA	TGTGCCAGCAGTTCCAACAGGGGCAACAACTATGGCTACACCTTC	CASSSNRGNNYGYTF
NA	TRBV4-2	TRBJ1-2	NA	TGTGCCAGCAGCCAAGCGGTCCAGGGCTTTATGGAGAATGGCTACACCTTC	CASSQAVQGFMENGYTF
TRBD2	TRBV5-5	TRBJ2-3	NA	TGTGCCAGCAGCTTGGGTGGCGGGGGGGTTGATACGCAGTATTTT	CASSLGGGGVDTQYF
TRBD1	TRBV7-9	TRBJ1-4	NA	TGTGCCAGCAGCGTAGGACAGGGTCCGGAAAAACTGTTTTTT	CASSVGQGPEKLFF
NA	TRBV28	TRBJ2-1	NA	TGTGCCAGCAGTATATCCGGACAGAACAATGAGCAGTTCTTC	CASSISGQNNEQFF
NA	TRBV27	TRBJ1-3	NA	TGTGCCAGATCAAACAGGGATGTGGACACCATATATTTT	CARSNRDVDTIYF
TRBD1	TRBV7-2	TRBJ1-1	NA	TGTGCCAGCAGCCAAGGGTCAGGGGGGACTGAAGCTTTCTTT	CASSQGSGGTEAFF
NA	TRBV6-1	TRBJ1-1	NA	TGTGCCAGCAGTCTGGAGCGTAACACTGAAGCTTTCTTT	CASSLERNTEAFF
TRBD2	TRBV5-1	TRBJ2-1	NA	TGCGCCAGCAGCTTCCTAGCGGGGGGGCAGGGGGCTGAGCAGTTCTTC	CASSFLAGGQGAEQFF